The clone carrying this TCR beta chain was detected a few times. These data are taken from a study of blood T cell repertoires in COVID-19. Background on the study: Material from acute and convalescent COVID-19 was sourced from the United States, Italy and Spain. The cDNA or gDNA used as material had been derived from T cells, B-cell-depleted T cells, or PBMCs.

The CDR3 length is 14 residues. CDR1 MDHEN and CDR2 SYDVKM come from the germline V gene. V was trimmed by 3 bases and J by 7 bases, leaving 10 bases between them. As processed by the authors: Estimated nucleated cell counts came from reference gene primer amplification. Measured with immunoSEQ multiplex PCR; TCRdb has only the in-frame clones, and not every one. The D gene and trimming were derived from the DNA, and the V and J assignments and clone size from that table. This sample carries tens of thousands of clones, more than 80% of them seen once, and the ten largest clones take about 13%. This sequence was found in a human donor in a cohort sampled during active COVID-19. The chain recombines TRBV28 with TRBJ1-6; D not certain. Sequencing was performed on peripheral blood. CDR3 nucleotide sequence: TGTGCCAGCAGTTTGGCGGCATGGAATTCACCCCTCCACTTT. Amino acids: CASSLAAWNSPLHF.